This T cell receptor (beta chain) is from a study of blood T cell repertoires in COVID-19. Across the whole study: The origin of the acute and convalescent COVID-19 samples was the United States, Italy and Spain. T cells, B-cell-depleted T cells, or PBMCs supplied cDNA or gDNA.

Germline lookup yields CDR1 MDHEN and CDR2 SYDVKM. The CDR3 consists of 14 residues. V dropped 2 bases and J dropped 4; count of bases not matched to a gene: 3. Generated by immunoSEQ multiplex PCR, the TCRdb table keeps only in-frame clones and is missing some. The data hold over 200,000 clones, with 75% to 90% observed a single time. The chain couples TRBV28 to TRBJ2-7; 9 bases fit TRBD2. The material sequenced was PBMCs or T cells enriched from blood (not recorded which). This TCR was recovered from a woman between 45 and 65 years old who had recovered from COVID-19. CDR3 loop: CASSLAGGMYEQYF. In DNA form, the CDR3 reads TGTGCCAGCAGTTTAGCGGGGGGGATGTACGAGCAGTACTTC.